This T cell receptor (beta chain) is drawn from a study of PD-L1 blockade in urothelial cancer. Described time point: pretreatment peripheral blood. Data came from immunoSEQ multiplex PCR; TCRdb stores just in-frame clones and leaves some out. The data contain approximately 55,000 clones, about 86% of them singletons. Germline lookup yields CDR1 MNHNY and CDR2 SVGAGI (reference sequence). The junction had 11 bases not matched to a gene; V was cut back by 4 bases and J by 9 bases. The CDR3 is 15 amino acids. The V and J genes are TRBV6-6 and TRBJ1-3; TRBD1 matches at 8 bases. Sequenced here: PBMCs, sampled around atezolizumab (anti-PD-L1) treatment. This TCR came from a man aged 55 to 70 with urothelial cancer. CDR3 bases: TGTGCCAGCAGTTTCCGCGGACAGGGTTTAGGCACCATATATTTT. It yields the protein CASSFRGQGLGTIYF.